Below are 14 T cell receptor beta chains sequenced from a single sample in a study of T cells of healthy individuals (dated by TCRdb to between 2018 and 2020). Libraries were made using 5' RACE. Sequenced on an Illumina MiSeq. Clones were called with MiXCR by TCRdb after fastp trimmed the public reads at Q25, and only in-frame beta chains were retained. Rows merge per CDR3 protein into single entries with the most common DNA and genes. Present in this sample are around 63,000 distinct CDR3 sequences, 15% to 20% of which were seen just once. The ten largest clones capture around 4.6% of the sample. These receptors all come from a human donor in good health.

The chain is built from TRBV7-2 and TRBJ2-7; a possible D gene is TRBD2 (6 bases). Trimming shortened V by 1 base and J by 1 base, and 14 bases separated the two germline ends. Germline-derived CDR1 and CDR2 are SGHTA and FQGNSA. The CDR3 runs to 16 residues. The CDR3 DNA reads TGTGCCAGCAGCTTAGTGGGTAGCGGAGGTTCCTACGAGCAGTACTTC. This codes for CASSLVGSGGSYEQYF.

This clonotype occurred a few times. The chain couples TRBV28 to TRBJ2-6, with D perhaps matching TRBD1 or TRBD2 (5 bases each). The CDR3 runs 19 residues. V was shortened by 6 bases and J by 2 bases, with 23 bases between the two germline ends. Germline loops: CDR1 MDHEN, CDR2 SYDVKM. The CDR3 nucleotides read TGTGCCAGCAGGTCCCCAGCCGGGACCCAAGTACCTGGGGCCAACGTCCTGACTTTC. It specifies CASRSPAGTQVPGANVLTF.

This chain uses TRBV5-1 with TRBJ1-2; possibly TRBD1 for D (5 bases). Trimming shortened V by 4 bases and J by 3 bases, and 16 bases separated the two germline ends. The CDR3 runs to 15 residues. Germline-derived CDR1 and CDR2 are SGHRS and YFSETQ. The CDR3 nucleotides read TGCGCCAGCAGCCCCCAGGGCTCGACCCACTATGGCTACACCTTC. It translates to CASSPQGSTHYGYTF.

The chain couples TRBV6-5 to TRBJ1-2; TRBD1 matches at 9 bases. V shed 7 bases, J shed 0 bases, and the junction held 6 bases outside the gene matches. The CDR3 is 15 amino acids. Germline loops: CDR1 MNHEY, CDR2 SVGAGI. The CDR3 nucleotides read TGTGCCAGCACCGAAAGGGACAGGGCTAACTATGGCTACACCTTC. Residues: CASTERDRANYGYTF.

This clonotype was seen only a few times. The V and J genes are TRBV7-9 and TRBJ2-7; D is unresolved. CDR3 size: 17 residues. V was cut by 4 bases and J by 3 bases, with 22 bases left in between. Germline assignment: CDR1 SEHNR and CDR2 FQNEAQ (reference sequence). The CDR3 spells CASSSSRPNSSIYEQYF. For the CDR3, the DNA is TGTGCCAGCAGCTCGTCCAGGCCGAACAGCTCTATCTACGAGCAGTACTTC. The variable domain in full, completed from reference TRBV7-9 and TRBJ2-7, reads DTGVSQNPRHKITKRGQNVTFRCDPISEHNRLYWYRQTLGQGPEFLTYFQNEAQLEKSRLLSDRFSAERPKGSFSTLEIQRTEQGDSAMYLCASSSSRPNSSIYEQYFGPGTRLTVT.

This clonotype showed up many times. V is TRBV9 and J is TRBJ2-1; 10 bases are shared with TRBD2. CDR1 is SGDLS, CDR2 YYNGEE, per germline. V was clipped by 4 bases and J by 4 bases; unmatched bases: 5. The CDR3 runs 15 residues. The CDR3 reads CASSTDSGGYNEQFF. The CDR3 coding sequence is TGTGCCAGCAGCACCGATAGCGGGGGGTACAATGAGCAGTTCTTC. Using reference TRBV9 and TRBJ2-1 for the parts outside the CDR3, the full variable domain is DSGVTQTPKHLITATGQRVTLRCSPRSGDLSVYWYQQSLDQGLQFLIQYYNGEERAKGNILERFSAQQFPDLHSELNLSSLELGDSALYFCASSTDSGGYNEQFFGPGTRLTVL.

This clonotype was counted ten times or more. This chain uses TRBV19 with TRBJ1-5; possibly TRBD1 for D (6 bases). Germline V gives CDR1 LNHDA, CDR2 SQIVND (reference sequence). Trimming left V 3 bases short and J 7 bases short, with 13 bases between. This CDR3 is built from 14 residues. The CDR3 region has the DNA TGTGCCAGTAGTATGAGGGGGGAGGGGCAGCCCCAGCATTTT. Amino acids: CASSMRGEGQPQHF.

In its sample, this clonotype was seen many times. J is TRBJ2-5 and V is TRBV27, with D possibly matching TRBD2 (7 bases). The CDR3 is made up of 15 amino acids. The V and J ends lost 4 bases and 3 bases respectively, with 15 bases between them. Germline loops: CDR1 MNHEY, CDR2 SMNVEV (reference sequence). The CDR3 loop is CASSSLGRGEETQYF. In nucleotides, the CDR3 is TGTGCCAGCAGTTCCCTGGGGAGGGGGGAAGAGACCCAGTACTTC.

This clonotype has just a few counts. The chain combines TRBV5-1 with TRBJ2-7; D uncertain. This CDR3 contains 14 residues. Germline V gene lookup returns CDR1 SGHRS and CDR2 YFSETQ. Trimming removed 4 bases at V and 2 bases at J, with 13 bases between. The CDR3 reads CASSPVEQTYEQYF. As DNA, the CDR3 is TGCGCCAGCAGCCCAGTGGAGCAGACCTACGAGCAGTACTTC.

This clonotype was seen a handful of times. The rearrangement links TRBV5-1 to TRBJ1-2, with D unresolved. CDR3 length: 13 amino acids. The germline gives CDR1 SGHRS, CDR2 YFSETQ. Trimming removed 4 bases from V and 3 bases from J, with 10 bases in between. For the CDR3, the DNA is TGCGCCAGCAGCCTGGATACGGACTATGGCTACACCTTC. The encoded protein is CASSLDTDYGYTF.

This clonotype was observed at least ten times. The gene calls are TRBV4-1 and TRBJ2-7; 10 bases fit TRBD1. This CDR3 has 17 amino acids. In germline, CDR1 is MGHRA, CDR2 YSYEKL. J was trimmed by 2 bases and V by 1 base; bases with no gene match: 8. CDR3 in amino acids: CASSQASEGQGTYEQYF. The CDR3, as DNA: TGCGCCAGCAGCCAAGCGTCGGAGGGACAGGGGACCTACGAGCAGTACTTC.

This clonotype was counted a few times. V gene TRBV20-1 combines with J gene TRBJ2-2; 8 bases map to TRBD1. Unmatched junction bases numbered 6, after V lost 0 bases and J lost 6 bases. CDR3 length equals 15 residues. Germline V lookup: CDR1 DFQATT, CDR2 SNEGSKA (reference sequence). CDR3 amino acids: CSARDPGRGPGELFF. The CDR3, as DNA: TGCAGTGCTAGAGATCCCGGCAGGGGGCCCGGGGAGCTGTTTTTT.

This chain uses TRBV5-4 with TRBJ2-2; 10 bases line up with TRBD2. V was clipped by 3 bases and J by 6 bases; unmatched bases: 8. This CDR3 is built from 16 residues. The germline CDR1 and CDR2 sequences are SGHNT and YYREEE (reference sequence). Here the CDR3 reads CASSSRSGGASGELFF. The CDR3 bases are TGTGCCAGCAGCTCAAGGAGCGGGGGGGCTTCCGGGGAGCTGTTTTTT. Complete variable domain (other parts from reference TRBV5-4 and TRBJ2-2): ETGVTQSPTHLIKTRGQQVTLRCSSQSGHNTVSWYQQALGQGPQFIFQYYREEENGRGNFPPRFSGLQFPNYSSELNVNALELDDSALYLCASSSRSGGASGELFFGEGSRLTVL.

The sample holds many counts of this clonotype. This sequence joins TRBV5-1 and TRBJ2-1; possible D gene TRBD1, 5 bases. The germline CDR1 and CDR2 sequences are SGHRS and YFSETQ. There are 15 residues in the CDR3. Trimming removed 0 bases from V and 3 bases from J, with 10 bases in between. The CDR3 here is CASSLDRPSYNEQFF. The CDR3 coding sequence is TGCGCCAGCAGCTTGGACAGGCCTAGCTACAATGAGCAGTTCTTC.